This record covers a single TCR beta chain. Via MiXCR, TCRdb re-called the RT-PCR reads, giving one row per CDR3 protein. The table includes about 680,000 distinct CDR3 sequences, about 14% detected once. The specimen sequenced was memory CD4+ T cells from blood. The clonotype originates from a female donor in good health, serving as a healthy control.

The CDR3 sequence is CASRLPSDTQYF. As DNA, the CDR3 is TGTGCCAGCCGACTGCCCTCAGATACGCAGTATTTT. This chain joins TRBV6-2 or TRBV6-3 and TRBJ2-3; D ambiguous. The length of the CDR3 is 12 residues. Germline-derived CDR1 and CDR2 are MNHEY and SVGEGT. Between the trimmed V and J ends, which lost 8 bases and 4 bases, there was a span of 10 bases.